This T cell receptor beta chain was identified in a study of T cells in Graves' hyperthyroidism and ophthalmopathy (dated by TCRdb to the late 2010s). Notes on the research overall: To identify distinguishing TCR V-J signatures, a discovery cohort of around 100 patients was used, comprising some 43 with Graves' ophthalmopathy and around 57 with stable Graves' hyperthyroidism. Prospective prediction of ophthalmopathy was tested in an independent validation cohort of under 20 hyperthyroidism patients and 17 patients who later progressed to ophthalmopathy. According to the paper, TCR Vbeta CDR3 sequencing was carried out on approximately 140 peripheral blood samples, which came from 40 to 45 ophthalmopathy, under 80 hyperthyroidism and roughly 17 progressor patients. The roughly 100 discovery patients were randomly divided into training and test sets at a 7:3 ratio. Thyroid tissue and blood T-cell repertoires from six Graves' hyperthyroidism patients were also compared in the study. After blood sampling, hyperthyroidism patients were treated with methimazole at a starting dose of 30 mg daily, and ophthalmopathy patients were treated with high-dose intravenous methylprednisolone. On the study overall, not on this receptor specifically: No statistical method was used to fix the sample size in advance, and group allocation was not hidden from the investigators. In cross-validation, a model built on a 13 V-J signature told ophthalmopathy apart from stable hyperthyroidism with approximately 91% sensitivity and about 81% specificity, and in testing the same model reached 80%/75%. Most expanded thyroid clonotypes (frequency above 0.001) were also detected in blood, suggesting blood repertoires may reflect thyroid immune responses. During validation, the model predicted progression to ophthalmopathy a median of approximately 6.5 months ahead of onset, with around 71% sensitivity and around 73% specificity.

The study excluded patients with uncontrolled infections, other autoimmune diseases, pregnancy or lactation. Diagnoses were based on clinical symptoms, serum thyroxine and TRAb, thyroid ultrasound and orbital computed tomography. Trizol reagent was used to extract total RNA, and RNA quality was then checked on an Agilent 2100 Bioanalyzer. The CDR3 measures 15 amino acids from cysteine to phenylalanine. Of all the DNA, just the CDR3 is kept, 45 bases in frame from base 1. V and J are truncated by 4 bases and 0 bases respectively, leaving an intervening sequence of 12 bases. CDR1 and CDR2 (SGHRS, YFSETQ) derive from the germline V gene. With respect to this clonotype: This clone's antigen is unknown. The input lacks base qualities; no much larger clone sits a single base away.

TCR beta CDR3 regions were amplified from RNA transcripts. The TCR CDR3 was subjected to a first round of RT-PCR using the HTBI primer set and the Qiagen OneStep RT-PCR kit. Libraries were constructed in a second round of multiplex PCR, after which size selection and purification were performed. The libraries were sequenced on an Illumina HiSeq2000 using paired-end 100 bp reads. The original pipeline was this. SOAPnuke was used to process the raw data, removing reads that contained adapters or uncalled bases, had a mean Phred below 15, or lacked an exact match to the constant primer or identifier. High-quality paired reads were merged using COPE v1.2.5, and each unique nucleotide sequence was defined as a clonotype. Clonotypes were aligned to IMGT TRBV, TRBD and TRBJ reference segments using MiTCR v1.1. Analysis was restricted to V-J combinations with a frequency above 0.0001, which covered 99.2% of repertoires. A TCS score was defined as the ratio of F50 (clonal expansion) to E x V (chaos), with BLOSUM62-based TCRdist applied between CDR3 peptides within each V-J. Welch's t-statistics and random forest reduced around 520 V-J features to under 15, which were used in a naive Bayes classifier (R e1071). The similarity between thyroid and blood repertoires was quantified using the Morisita-Horn index. The public reads were reprocessed in TCRdb via fastp at Q25 and MiXCR, keeping in-frame beta chains. Rows with a matching CDR3 protein are joined into one entry that keeps the most common DNA and genes. It is TCRdb's table, rather than the study itself, that gives the V and J calls and clone size. In this sample the table shows about 500,000 distinct CDR3 sequences, 35% to 50% of which occur a single time. About two fifths of the sample is taken by the ten largest.

The TCR sequence derives from an adult woman with Graves' disease, either hyperthyroidism or ophthalmopathy (not recorded which). This chain joins TRBV5-1 to TRBJ2-3; TRBD2 could be the D gene, as 6 bases match. The sequenced sample consisted of peripheral blood or thyroid tissue (not recorded which). The DNA reads as follows: TGCGCCAGCAGCGGAATAGCGGCTAGCACAGATACGCAGTATTTT. This translates into CASSGIAASTDTQYF. The variable domain in full, with residues beyond the CDR3 obtained from the reference TRBV5-1 and TRBJ2-3 genes, is KAGVTQTPRYLIKTRGQQVTLSCSPISGHRSVSWYQQTPGQGLQFLFEYFSETQRNKGNFPGRFSGRQFSNSRSEMNVSTLELGDSALYLCASSGIAASTDTQYFGPGTRLTVL.